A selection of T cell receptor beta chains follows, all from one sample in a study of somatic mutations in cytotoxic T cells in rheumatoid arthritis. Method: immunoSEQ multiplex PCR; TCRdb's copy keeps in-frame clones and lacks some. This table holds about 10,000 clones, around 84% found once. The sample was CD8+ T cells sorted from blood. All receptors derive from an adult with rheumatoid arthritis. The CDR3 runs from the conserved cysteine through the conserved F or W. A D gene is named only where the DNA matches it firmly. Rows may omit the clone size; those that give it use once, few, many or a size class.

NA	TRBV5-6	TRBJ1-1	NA	CASSLRGDKNTEAFF	TGTGCCAGCAGTTTGCGGGGGGATAAGAACACTGAAGCTTTCTTT
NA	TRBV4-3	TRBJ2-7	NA	CASSQDTEGLYEQYF	TGCGCCAGCAGCCAAGATACGGAGGGCTTGTACGAGCAGTACTTC
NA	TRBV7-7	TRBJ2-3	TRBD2	CASSLEAGVLTDTQYF	TGTGCCAGCAGCTTAGAAGCGGGGGTGCTTACGGATACGCAGTATTTT
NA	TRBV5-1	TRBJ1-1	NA	CASSLAQGNTEAFF	TGCGCCAGCAGCTTGGCGCAGGGGAACACTGAAGCTTTCTTT
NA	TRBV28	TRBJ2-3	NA	CASSGIRVQLSDTQYF	TGTGCCAGCAGTGGGATCAGGGTACAGCTATCAGATACGCAGTATTTT
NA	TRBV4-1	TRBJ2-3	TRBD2	CASSLPTSAGTDTQYF	TGCGCCAGCAGCCTTCCGACTAGCGCGGGGACAGATACGCAGTATTTT
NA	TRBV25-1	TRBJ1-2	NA	CASWAGRYGYTF	TGTGCCAGCTGGGCAGGACGCTATGGCTACACCTTC
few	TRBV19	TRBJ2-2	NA	CASSMASPTGELFF	TGTGCCAGTAGTATGGCTAGCCCGACCGGGGAGCTGTTTTTT
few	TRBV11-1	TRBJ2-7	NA	CASSLQGHEQYF	TGTGCCAGCAGCCTACAGGGCCACGAGCAGTACTTC
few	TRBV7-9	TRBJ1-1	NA	CASSKWTDLNTEAFF	TGTGCCAGCAGCAAATGGACAGATTTGAACACTGAAGCTTTCTTT
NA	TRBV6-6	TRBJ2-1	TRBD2	CASSYLAGGPYNEQFF	TGTGCCAGCAGTTACTTAGCGGGGGGGCCCTACAATGAGCAGTTCTTC
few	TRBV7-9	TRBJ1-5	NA	CASSLDSGDQPQHF	TGTGCCAGCAGCTTAGACTCAGGGGATCAGCCCCAGCATTTT
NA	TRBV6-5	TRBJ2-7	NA	CASSYSSVVYEQYF	TGTGCCAGCAGTTACTCGTCGGTGGTTTACGAGCAGTACTTC
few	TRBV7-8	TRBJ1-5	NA	CASSPAVQGGQPQHF	TGTGCCAGCAGCCCGGCCGTTCAGGGAGGTCAGCCCCAGCATTTT
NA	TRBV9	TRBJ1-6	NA	CASSPAGGLTSPLHF	TGTGCCAGCAGCCCAGCAGGAGGGTTGACTTCACCCCTCCACTTT
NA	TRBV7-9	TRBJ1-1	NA	CASSLGTTEAFF	TGTGCCAGCAGCTTAGGAACCACTGAAGCTTTCTTT
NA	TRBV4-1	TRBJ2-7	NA	CASSQAHDRRYEQYF	TGCGCCAGCAGCCAAGCCCATGACAGACGATACGAGCAGTACTTC
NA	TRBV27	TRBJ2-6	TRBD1	CASSPRDRGTGANVLTF	TGTGCCAGCAGTCCGAGGGACAGGGGGACTGGGGCCAACGTCCTGACTTTC
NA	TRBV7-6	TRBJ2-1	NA	CASSSDDPYNEQFF	TGTGCCAGCAGCTCCGATGACCCCTACAATGAGCAGTTCTTC
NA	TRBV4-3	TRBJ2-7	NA	CASSQGSEQYF	TGCGCCAGCAGCCAAGGAAGCGAGCAGTACTTC